This T cell receptor (beta chain) is from a study of shared clonotypes between healthy human individuals. Overall study context: The donor group consisted of two women and a few men, aged 18 to 49. Study-level results: Memory subsets generally showed smaller estimated richness than naive subsets did. Deeper or shallower sequencing was expected to change how clonotypes are shared among donors.

In the case of this clone: What it recognizes is unknown.

TCRdb's table, derived via immunoSEQ multiplex PCR, lists solely in-frame clones and lacks some. Counted here are approximately 2.5 million clones, 85% to 95% occurring once; the ten biggest clones make up roughly 0.14%. The CDR3 is 11 amino acids. V lost 5 bases to trimming and J lost 7 bases, with 9 bases between them. Germline CDR1 and CDR2: DFQATT and SNEGSKA (reference sequence). The clonotype was recovered from a man younger than 35 in good health. Sequencing used naive CD4+ T cells sorted from blood. Subset denoted: CD45RA+ positively selected. The gene calls are TRBV20-1 and TRBJ2-1; tentatively, D is TRBD2 (6 bases). DNA for the CDR3: TGCAGTGCTCTTAGCGGAAATGAGCAGTTCTTC. Translating gives CSALSGNEQFF.